The entry below gives a single T cell receptor beta chain sequence along with its context. Its specificity is not known. The V end lost 0 bases, the J end lost 5 bases, and 6 bases lay between the germline ends. The CDR3 is 13 residues long. The germline V gene encodes CDR1 SGHKS and CDR2 YYEKEE (reference sequence). Libraries were prepared by immunoSEQ multiplex PCR; TCRdb keeps only in-frame clonotypes and omits some of them. The sample consists of 1.4 million to 1.5 million clones, roughly 96% of them appearing once. All the donors were Caucasian adults who lived in Nashville, Tennessee. Splitting of CD4+ cells produced CD45RA+ naive and CD45RA-negative memory subsets. This specimen belongs to a study of shared clonotypes between healthy human individuals. General study results and limits: With few donors, the genetic and exposure-history diversity represented was limited.

The rearrangement joins TRBV5-5 to TRBJ1-5; D gene uncertain. Sequencing was performed on naive CD4+ T cells sorted from blood. Specified subset: CD45RA+ positively selected. The sequence came from a young man in good health. The CDR3 region is CASSLAEHQPQHF. The CDR3 DNA reads as TGTGCCAGCAGCTTGGCGGAACATCAGCCCCAGCATTTT.